The clone carrying this TCR beta chain came up many times. CDR1 is MNHNY, CDR2 SVGAGI, per germline (reference sequence). The CDR3 sequence is 15 residues long. Trimming cost V 8 bases and J 5 bases; bases outside gene matches: 14. Template material for amplifying TCR beta CDR3 regions consisted of RNA transcripts. The HTBI set primed first-round TCR CDR3 RT-PCR. Via MiXCR, TCRdb re-called the multiplex PCR reads, giving one row per CDR3 protein. Of 540,000 or so distinct CDR3 sequences detected, approximately 44% appear once; the ten largest clones hold around 19%. This sample is drawn from a study of T cells in Graves' hyperthyroidism and ophthalmopathy.

The TCR was taken from an adult woman with Graves' disease, either hyperthyroidism or ophthalmopathy (not recorded which). The specimen sequenced was peripheral blood or thyroid tissue (not recorded which). This chain connects TRBV6-6 to TRBJ2-5; TRBD2 agrees at 7 bases. The CDR3 reads CASRPWGRGLETQYF. The CDR3 DNA follows: TGTGCCAGCCGCCCCTGGGGGAGGGGTCTGGAGACCCAGTACTTC.